The 9 T cell receptor beta chains below all came from one sample that was sequenced in a study of cytomegalovirus exposure and HLA in healthy donors. The PCR ran on 60 Vbeta and 13 Jbeta primers. The repertoire was sequenced with immunoSEQ multiplex PCR; TCRdb's copy has only in-frame clones and lacks some. The sample gives more than 90,000 clones, around four fifths of which show up once; 4.1% is in the top ten. The sequencing input was PBMCs. The source of these receptors is a man aged 35 to 55 in good health and CMV-seronegative.

This chain uses TRBV29-1 with TRBJ1-2; the match to TRBD1 covers 9 bases. V lost 0 bases and J lost 10; bases outside the gene matches: 6. Germline V gene lookup returns CDR1 SQVTM and CDR2 ANQGSEA. CDR3 size: 13 residues. The CDR3 sequence: CSVEDQRTGAYTF. The CDR3 DNA follows: TGCAGCGTTGAAGATCAAAGGACAGGGGCCTACACCTTC.

The chain joins TRBV6-1 to TRBJ1-5; D is undetermined. There are 13 residues in the CDR3. Germline V gene sequence: CDR1 MNHNS, CDR2 SASEGT. The germline V and J ends were trimmed by 11 bases and 3 bases, with 14 bases remaining between them. DNA for the CDR3: TGTGCCGTAAATCAGGATTCCAATCAGCCCCAGCATTTT. It translates to CAVNQDSNQPQHF.

This clone was seen only a few times. This sequence joins TRBV19 and TRBJ1-2; 8 bases agree with TRBD1. CDR1 is LNHDA, CDR2 SQIVND, per germline (reference sequence). Trimming cost V 6 bases and J 4 bases; bases outside gene matches: 13. CDR3 length: 16 amino acids. CDR3 loop: CASSRIGQGGVYGYTF. In nucleotides, the CDR3 is TGTGCCAGTAGCCGCATCGGACAGGGAGGTGTCTATGGCTACACCTTC.

The chain uses TRBV25-1 and TRBJ2-3; 10 bases line up with TRBD2. The length of the CDR3 is 17 residues. CDR1 MGHDK and CDR2 SYGVNS come from the germline V gene. V shed 1 base, J shed 3 bases, and the junction held 7 bases outside the gene matches. The CDR3 region is CASSESAGGHGTDTQYF. The DNA of the CDR3 is TGTGCCAGCAGTGAATCAGCGGGGGGGCATGGAACAGATACGCAGTATTTT.

This rearrangement joins TRBV27 to TRBJ2-3, with 12 bases lining up with TRBD2. This CDR3 spans 20 amino acids. J lost 0 bases, V lost 1 base, and 11 bases had no gene match. CDR1 is MNHEY, CDR2 SMNVEV, per germline (reference sequence). CDR3 nucleotide sequence: TGTGCCAGCAGTTTATACCCTCTAGCGGGGGGGCCAGGGAGCACAGATACGCAGTATTTT. Translating it yields CASSLYPLAGGPGSTDTQYF.

The chain carries TRBV6-1 and TRBJ2-3, with D possibly TRBD1 on 5 matching bases. The CDR3 is 16 amino acids. V lost 0 bases and J lost 0, with 10 bases in between. Germline assignment: CDR1 MNHNS and CDR2 SASEGT. The CDR3 DNA reads TGTGCCAGCAGTGAAGCTTTCAGGGTTAGCACAGATACGCAGTATTTT. Its translation is CASSEAFRVSTDTQYF.

V gene TRBV30 combines with J gene TRBJ1-2; D is ambiguous. The length of the CDR3 is 13 residues. CDR1 and CDR2 (germline): GTSNPN, SVGIG (reference sequence). Trimming removed 5 bases from V and 7 bases from J, with 17 bases in between. For the CDR3, the DNA is TGTGCCTGGGCCCTCGTTGGAGGGTCTGGCTACACCTTC. It codes for CAWALVGGSGYTF.

This chain joins TRBV20-1 and TRBJ2-5; D is perhaps TRBD1 (7 bases). Germline values: CDR1 DFQATT, CDR2 SNEGSKA (reference sequence). Trimming removed 5 bases at V and 9 bases at J, with 13 bases between. The CDR3 has 11 residues. The CDR3 DNA is TGCAGTGCTCTTACAGGGGAGGCCCAGTACTTC. It codes for CSALTGEAQYF.

The rearrangement joins TRBV11-2 to TRBJ2-1; the D gene is possibly TRBD1 (6 bases). This CDR3 region has 14 residues. Deletions cut 5 bases from V and 7 bases from J, with 15 bases between. Germline CDR1 and CDR2: SGHAT and FQNNGV. The CDR3 reads CASSLRTEGNEQFF. For the CDR3, the DNA is TGTGCCAGCAGCCTTCGGACAGAGGGGAATGAGCAGTTCTTC.